This entry lists 8 T cell receptor beta chains sequenced from one sample in a study of T cell changes during pregnancy in multiple sclerosis. Sequencing used immunoSEQ multiplex PCR; TCRdb keeps in-frame clones, though not all of them. The sample records roughly 51,000 clones, 94% being singletons. Material: CD8+ T cells from peripheral blood mononuclear cells, obtained before pregnancy. The receptors originated from a female donor with multiple sclerosis, enrolled in a pregnancy study.

A single count supports this clone. The chain uses TRBV19 and TRBJ2-7; D is undetermined. CDR3 size: 13 residues. V was shortened by 3 bases and J by 3 bases, with 9 bases between the two germline ends. The germline V gene encodes CDR1 LNHDA and CDR2 SQIVND (reference sequence). The CDR3 region is CASSMGTDYEQYF. CDR3 nucleotide sequence: TGTGCCAGTAGTATGGGTACAGACTACGAGCAGTACTTC.

The rearrangement joins TRBV15 to TRBJ1-5; D is ambiguous. Germline lookup yields CDR1 LNHNV and CDR2 YYDKDF (reference sequence). Trimming cost V 3 bases and J 6 bases, with 18 bases left between them. The CDR3 runs 16 residues. CDR3 nucleotides: TGTGCCACCAGCAGCTTGAACTCCCAGAGGCGTCAGCCCCAGCATTTT. It specifies CATSSLNSQRRQPQHF.

The rearrangement links TRBV5-6 to TRBJ2-1; possibly TRBD2 for D (5 bases). The germline V gene has CDR1 SGHDT and CDR2 YYEEEE. The CDR3 runs to 12 residues. The ends were cut back, 0 bases at V and 8 bases at J, with 6 bases in the middle. The CDR3, as DNA: TGTGCCAGCAGCTTGGAGGGAGATGAGCAGTTCTTC. Its translation: CASSLEGDEQFF.

The chain combines TRBV29-1 with TRBJ2-7, with TRBD2 identical over 13 bases. V trimming: 1 base; J trimming: 2 bases; junction bases outside the gene matches: 5. CDR3 size: 16 residues. CDR1 is SQVTM, CDR2 ANQGSEA, per germline. The CDR3 reads CSVEAPGLAGPYEQYF. The DNA for the CDR3 is TGCAGCGTTGAAGCGCCGGGACTAGCGGGACCCTACGAGCAGTACTTC.

This rearrangement joins TRBV4-2 to TRBJ2-2; the match to TRBD2 covers 12 bases. Germline loops: CDR1 LGHNA, CDR2 YNFKEQ. V dropped 2 bases and J dropped 4; count of bases not matched to a gene: 2. The CDR3 totals 16 residues. CDR3 DNA: TGTGCCAGCAGCCAATCGGGACTAGCGGGCACCGGGGAGCTGTTTTTT. The encoded protein is CASSQSGLAGTGELFF.

V is TRBV7-6 and J is TRBJ2-2; 10 bases line up with TRBD1. The CDR3 covers 15 residues. CDR1 is SGHVS, CDR2 FNYEAQ, per germline. Losses at the gene ends were 5 bases for V and 3 bases for J; bases not matched to a gene: 3. CDR3 nucleotide sequence: TGTGCCAGCAGCCGACAGGGGGCGGACACCGGGGAGCTGTTTTTT. Translated, it gives CASSRQGADTGELFF.

This chain links TRBV30 with TRBJ1-1; possibly TRBD1 for D (6 bases). The CDR3 loop spans 16 amino acids. Germline V gives CDR1 GTSNPN, CDR2 SVGIG (reference sequence). Trimming shortened V by 3 bases and J by 1 base, and 18 bases separated the two germline ends. The CDR3 nucleotides are TGTGCCTGGAGCCCCCAGGGGCGAAGCTGGAACACTGAAGCTTTCTTT. As protein: CAWSPQGRSWNTEAFF. The entire variable domain, with the rest obtained from reference TRBV30 and TRBJ1-1, is as follows: SQTIHQWPATLVQPVGSPLSLECTVEGTSNPNLYWYRQAAGRGLQLLFYSVGIGQISSEVPQNLSASRPQDRQFILSSKKLLLSDSGFYLCAWSPQGRSWNTEAFFGQGTRLTVV.

The chain combines TRBV19 with TRBJ1-1, with a tentative D call TRBD1 (5 bases). Trimming stripped 6 bases from V and 0 bases from J, with 23 bases between. The CDR3 loop spans 18 amino acids. Germline V gives CDR1 LNHDA, CDR2 SQIVND (reference sequence). The CDR3 loop reads CASSRKPLTDYMNTEAFF. DNA for the CDR3: TGTGCCAGTAGCCGAAAACCTTTGACAGATTACATGAACACTGAAGCTTTCTTT.